These T cell receptor beta chains were read from a single sample in a study of blood T cell repertoires in COVID-19. Profiled with immunoSEQ multiplex PCR; TCRdb holds only in-frame clones, not every one. The sample holds some 150,000 clones, 88% seen once. Sequencing was performed on peripheral blood. The receptor set was obtained from a human donor in a cohort sampled during active COVID-19. Both conserved end residues are part of each CDR3. Fields, in order: V gene, clone size, CDR3 length, D gene, J gene, CDR3 DNA, CDR3 protein. The D gene is left open where the match is weak. The listing skips clone size in some rows; elsewhere it reads once, few, many or a size class.

TRBV7-2	few	13	.	TRBJ1-2	TGTGCCAGCAGCTTATTCAGGAACTATGGCTACACCTTC	CASSLFRNYGYTF
TRBV7-2	few	18	.	TRBJ1-5	TGTGCCAGCAGCTTAGGCCTTTGGGAGGGGGGTCGATTTCAGCCCCAGCATTTT	CASSLGLWEGGRFQPQHF
TRBV7-9	.	12	.	TRBJ2-1	TGTGCCAGCAGCTCTTCTAGCAATGAGCAGTTCTTC	CASSSSSNEQFF
TRBV10-2	.	17	TRBD2	TRBJ2-3	TGCGCCAGCAGTGAGTCGCCACTAGCGGGAGACGCAGATACGCAGTATTTT	CASSESPLAGDADTQYF
TRBV27	.	17	TRBD1	TRBJ2-7	TGTGCCAGCAGTAGTTTACCCTCGGACAGGGCAGCCTACGAGCAGTACTTC	CASSSLPSDRAAYEQYF
TRBV7-2	.	17	TRBD2	TRBJ2-1	TGTGCCAGCAGCTTAATCGGCGGTAGCGGGGGTTACAATGAGCAGTTCTTC	CASSLIGGSGGYNEQFF
TRBV28	once	16	.	TRBJ1-2	TGTGCCAGCAGTTCCTTTCGGGGGGGCCCTAACTATGGCTACACCTTC	CASSSFRGGPNYGYTF
TRBV28	.	13	TRBD1	TRBJ1-4	TGTGCCAGCCGACAGGGCACTAATGAAAAACTGTTTTTT	CASRQGTNEKLFF
TRBV28	.	16	TRBD2	TRBJ2-5	TGTGCCAGCAGCCGGTCCGCCCTAGCGGGGGTAAAGACCCAGTACTTC	CASSRSALAGVKTQYF
TRBV4-3	.	16	TRBD2	TRBJ2-1	TGCGCCAGCAGCCAAGATAGACTAGCGGCAGCCCCTGGGCAGTTCTTC	CASSQDRLAAAPGQFF
TRBV6-6	.	14	.	TRBJ2-7	TGTGCCAGCAGTTACTCGCGGGCATACTACGAGCAGTACTTC	CASSYSRAYYEQYF
TRBV5-6	once	17	.	TRBJ1-4	TGTGCCAGCAGCTTTCTGGGCAGGGGACGAACTAATGAAAAACTGTTTTTT	CASSFLGRGRTNEKLFF
TRBV7-9	.	12	.	TRBJ2-7	TGTGCCAGCAGCACGAGCTCCTACGAGCAGTACTTC	CASSTSSYEQYF
TRBV2	.	15	TRBD1	TRBJ2-3	TGTGCCAGCAGTGATAGAACAGGGGTCACAGATACGCAGTATTTT	CASSDRTGVTDTQYF
TRBV9	.	14	TRBD1	TRBJ1-5	TGTGCCAGCAGCGTAGGGGACAGAAATCAGCCCCAGCATTTT	CASSVGDRNQPQHF
TRBV19	.	15	TRBD1	TRBJ2-6	TGTGCCAGTAAACAGGGGCCCTCTGGGGCCAACGTCCTGACTTTC	CASKQGPSGANVLTF